Each of the 18 T cell receptor beta chains below was sequenced from the same sample in a study of OX40 agonist ivuxolimab in advanced cancers. Repertoires were generated with immunoSEQ multiplex PCR, while TCRdb's copy carries only in-frame clones and drops some. Of 70,000 or so clones listed, roughly 87% are singletons. The specimen comprised CD4+ or CD8+ T cells sorted from blood, sampled in a trial of the OX40 agonist ivuxolimab. These receptors originate from an adult with an advanced solid tumor such as melanoma, head and neck, liver or kidney cancer.

This chain connects TRBV6-5 to TRBJ1-4; D is ambiguous. The CDR3 sequence is 13 residues long. Trimming took 2 bases from V and 6 from J, leaving 7 bases between them. Germline CDR1 and CDR2: MNHEY and SVGAGI. In nucleotides, the CDR3 is TGTGCCAGCAGTTACCGGGAAGATGAAAAACTGTTTTTT. It codes for CASSYREDEKLFF.

This clone was recorded once. V usage is TRBV6-1 and J usage is TRBJ1-2; D unclear. Trimming pared 7 bases from V and 7 bases from J, leaving 16 bases between. The CDR3 totals 13 residues. Per germline, CDR1 MNHNS and CDR2 SASEGT. The CDR3 nucleotides are TGTGCCAGCAAGAAAACGCAAGAAGGTGGCTACACCTTC. It is translated as CASKKTQEGGYTF.

The chain uses TRBV6-5 and TRBJ1-1, with D unresolved. Per germline, CDR1 MNHEY and CDR2 SVGAGI. This CDR3 region has 15 residues. Trimming removed 0 bases at V and 2 bases at J, with 10 bases between. In DNA, the CDR3 is TGTGCCAGCAGTTACTCCAAAAACAGTAACACTGAAGCTTTCTTT. This translates into CASSYSKNSNTEAFF.

The V call is TRBV28, the J call TRBJ2-3; perhaps TRBD2 as D (5 bases). V was cut by 6 bases and J by 10 bases, with 11 bases left in between. Germline CDR1 is MDHEN and CDR2 is SYDVKM. The CDR3 is 11 amino acids. The chain's CDR3 is CASSGESSQYF. As DNA, the CDR3 is TGTGCCAGCAGCGGGGAGAGCTCGCAGTATTTT.

The chain joins TRBV28 to TRBJ2-3; D tentatively reads TRBD1 or TRBD2 (6 bases each). Germline CDR1 MDHEN, CDR2 SYDVKM. The CDR3 spans 15 residues. V was pared by 6 bases and J by 1 base, with 14 bases between. CDR3 region: CASRFRGGRTDTQYF. As DNA, the CDR3 is TGTGCCAGCAGATTCAGGGGAGGACGCACAGATACGCAGTATTTT. The full variable domain, in which reference TRBV28 and TRBJ2-3 provide the parts outside the CDR3, is DVKVTQSSRYLVKRTGEKVFLECVQDMDHENMFWYRQDPGLGLRLIYFSYDVKMKEKGDIPEGYSVSREKKERFSLILESASTNQTSMYLCASRFRGGRTDTQYFGPGTRLTVL.

J is TRBJ1-2 and V is TRBV6-6; unclear D gene. The V gene's germline CDR1 is MNHNY and CDR2 SVGAGI (reference sequence). The CDR3 consists of 12 residues. V gave up 2 bases and J gave up 8 bases, with 9 bases separating them. The CDR3 here is CASSYHQDGYTF. In nucleotides, the CDR3 is TGTGCCAGCAGTTACCACCAGGACGGCTACACCTTC.

The chain recombines TRBV2 with TRBJ1-5; TRBD1 might be the D (6 bases). The germline V gene has CDR1 SNHLY and CDR2 FYNNEI. The length of the CDR3 is 11 residues. V lost 5 bases and J lost 11, with 10 bases in between. The CDR3 coding sequence is TGTGCCAGCAGTCAGGGGACGACCCAGCATTTT. This encodes CASSQGTTQHF. Full variable domain (missing parts from reference TRBV2 and TRBJ1-5): EPEVTQTPSHQVTQMGQEVILRCVPISNHLYFYWYRQILGQKVEFLVSFYNNEISEKSEIFDDQFSVERPDGSNFTLKIRSTKLEDSAMYFCASSQGTTQHFGDGTRLSIL.

The chain has TRBV19 and TRBJ1-4; D remains unclear. The CDR3 sequence is 12 residues long. The germline V gene has CDR1 LNHDA and CDR2 SQIVND (reference sequence). The CDR3 sequence is CAETQTNEKLFF. The CDR3 bases are TGTGCAGAGACGCAAACTAATGAAAAACTGTTTTTT. The variable domain in full, completed from reference TRBV19 and TRBJ1-4, reads DGGITQSPKYLFRKEGQNVTLSCEQNLNHDAMYWYRQDPGQGLRLIYYSQIVNDFQKGDIAEGYSVSREKKESFPLTVTSAQKNPTAFYLCAETQTNEKLFFGSGTQLSVL.

The CDR3 protein is CANTTGGNVQPQHF. The CDR3 DNA reads as TGTGCCAACACGACAGGGGGCAATGTTCAGCCCCAGCATTTT. J is TRBJ1-5 and V is TRBV25-1, with TRBD1 matching over 10 bases. CDR3 length: 14 residues. V was clipped by 10 bases and J by 6 bases; unmatched bases: 9. Germline V CDR1 and CDR2: MGHDK, SYGVNS.

The gene calls are TRBV11-1 and TRBJ1-1; D is perhaps TRBD1 (5 bases). Germline CDR1 SGHAT, CDR2 FQDESV (reference sequence). V was trimmed by 5 bases and J by 1 base, leaving 11 bases between them. This CDR3 has 14 residues. CDR3 nucleotide sequence: TGTGCCAGCAGCCCAGGGAGAGAGAACACTGAAGCTTTCTTT. Protein product: CASSPGRENTEAFF.

The V gene is TRBV21-1, the J gene TRBJ2-4; the table names TRBD2, a call not compared with the DNA. TRBV21-1 is tagged as a pseudogene. This CDR3 is built from 14 residues. CDR3 residues: CASSARGGGNIQYF. For the CDR3, the DNA is TGTGCCAGCAGCGCCCGGGGGGGAGGGAACATTCAGTACTTC.

The chain employs TRBV11-2 and TRBJ1-4; D gene unclear. The CDR3 sequence is 13 residues long. The germline gives CDR1 SGHAT, CDR2 FQNNGV. The ends were cut back, 3 bases at V and 8 bases at J, with 10 bases in the middle. The CDR3: CASSFGRREKLFF. The CDR3 region has the DNA TGTGCCAGCAGCTTCGGGAGGAGGGAAAAACTGTTTTTT.

This chain joins TRBV20-1 and TRBJ2-5; D not resolved. The CDR3 consists of 10 residues. Germline lookup yields CDR1 DFQATT and CDR2 SNEGSKA (reference sequence). The V and J ends lost 2 bases and 2 bases respectively, with 0 bases between them. The CDR3 nucleotides read TGCAGTGCTAGACAAGAGACCCAGTACTTC. This sequence encodes CSARQETQYF.

The genes are TRBV7-8 and TRBJ2-6; D is uncertain. Trimming removed 1 base from V and 2 bases from J, with 3 bases in between. CDR1 and CDR2 (germline): SGHVS, FQNEAQ. The CDR3 totals 14 residues. The CDR3 reads CASSLGPGANVLTF. Here the CDR3 DNA reads TGTGCCAGCAGCTTAGGGCCTGGGGCCAACGTCCTGACTTTC.

The chain combines TRBV5-5 with TRBJ2-2; TRBD1 agrees at 12 bases. The V gene's germline CDR1 is SGHKS and CDR2 YYEKEE (reference sequence). The J segment lost 9 bases and the V segment lost 5 bases, leaving 8 bases of the junction unmatched. The CDR3 has 15 amino acids. CDR3 bases: TGTGCCAGCAGAGCCGGGACAGGGGGCTTCTGGGAGCTGTTTTTT. It codes for CASRAGTGGFWELFF.

This clone was seen just once. The chain is built from TRBV18 and TRBJ2-7, with D unclear. This CDR3 spans 13 amino acids. Trimming pared 4 bases from V and 0 bases from J, leaving 7 bases between. Germline V gives CDR1 KGHSH, CDR2 LQKENI. For the CDR3, the DNA is TGTGCCAGCTCACAAACCGACTCCTACGAGCAGTACTTC. It codes for CASSQTDSYEQYF.

The genes are TRBV19 and TRBJ2-1, with 7 bases lining up with TRBD1. After removal of 7 bases from V and 6 bases from J, the junction contained 12 bases not matched to a gene. CDR3 size: 15 residues. The V gene's germline CDR1 is LNHDA and CDR2 SQIVND (reference sequence). CDR3 nucleotides: TGTGCCAGTACTAGGGGGCAGTCCACTACCAATGAGCAGTTCTTC. It codes for CASTRGQSTTNEQFF.

The chain uses TRBV18 and TRBJ1-3; D remains unclear. CDR3 length: 14 amino acids. Trimming took 3 bases from V and 0 from J, leaving 6 bases between them. Germline lookup yields CDR1 KGHSH and CDR2 LQKENI. CDR3 nucleotide sequence: TGTGCCAGCTCACCGGGGAGCTCTGGAAACACCATATATTTT. Translation: CASSPGSSGNTIYF.